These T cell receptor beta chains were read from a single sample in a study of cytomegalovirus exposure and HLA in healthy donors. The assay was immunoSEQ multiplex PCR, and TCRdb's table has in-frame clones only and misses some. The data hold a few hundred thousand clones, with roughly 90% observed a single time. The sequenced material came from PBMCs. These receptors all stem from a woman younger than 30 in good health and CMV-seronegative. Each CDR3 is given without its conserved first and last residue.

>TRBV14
ASSQERGYGYT
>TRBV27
ASSLKVDRGGVGPYEQY
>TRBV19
ATDRGSNTEAF
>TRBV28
ASSLIRGAGDTQY
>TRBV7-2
ASSLTGQGLYGYT
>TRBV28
ASSFLVQGGNQPQH
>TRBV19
ASSDPDGTGVDFGGSDPEF
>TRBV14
ASSGHLSGSSYNEQF
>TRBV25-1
ASSGRGISLYEQY
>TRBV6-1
ASSEETEYYQPQH
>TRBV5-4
ASSRKAGGGYNEQF
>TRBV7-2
ASSRSGHTYEQY
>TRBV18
ASSSEYQETQY
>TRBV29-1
SVAGLAGGRETQY
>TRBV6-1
ASDEGGQYGYT
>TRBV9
ASSTRLGAGQETQY
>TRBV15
ATSRDYSGRAYEQY
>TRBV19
ASSISPGVRGYT
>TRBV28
ASSQTGQGVAYGYT
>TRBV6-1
ASRIRQAIREKLF
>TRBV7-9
ACAGFGYNEQF
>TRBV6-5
ASTPDSSGPNEQF
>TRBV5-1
ASSLGGVHSYNEQF